This T cell receptor beta chain appears in the sequencing data of a study of T cells in Graves' hyperthyroidism and ophthalmopathy. At least ten counts were recorded for this clonotype. Using RNA transcripts as the source, TCR beta CDR3 regions were amplified. The TCR CDR3 first-round RT-PCR relied on the HTBI primer set. TCRdb independently ran MiXCR on the multiplex PCR reads; one entry per CDR3 protein. The table shows 550,000 to 800,000 distinct CDR3 sequences, with roughly 15% occurring only once. The authors deemed Graves' hyperthyroidism stable absent ophthalmopathy progression within 18 months. This TCR was sampled from a man younger than 30 with Graves' hyperthyroidism. Sequencing was performed on blood.

The CDR3 coding sequence is TGTGCCAGCACCCTATACACGGAATACTACGAGCAGTACTTC. Its translation: CASTLYTEYYEQYF. The genes are TRBV2 and TRBJ2-7; D is unclear. Germline CDR1 SNHLY, CDR2 FYNNEI. Trimming shortened V by 7 bases and J by 3 bases, and 16 bases separated the two germline ends. This CDR3 region has 14 residues.